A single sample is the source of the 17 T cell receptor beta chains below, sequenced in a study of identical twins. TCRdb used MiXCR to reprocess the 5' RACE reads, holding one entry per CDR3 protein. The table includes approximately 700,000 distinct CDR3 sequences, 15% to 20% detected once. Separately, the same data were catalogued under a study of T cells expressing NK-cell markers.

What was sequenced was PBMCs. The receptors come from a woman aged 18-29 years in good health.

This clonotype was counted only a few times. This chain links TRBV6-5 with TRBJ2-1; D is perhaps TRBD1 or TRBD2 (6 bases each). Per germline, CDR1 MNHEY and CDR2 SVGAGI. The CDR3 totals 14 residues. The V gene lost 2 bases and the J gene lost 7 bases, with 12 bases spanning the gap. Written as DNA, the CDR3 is TGTGCCAGCAGTTACGGGGGGCAGTGGAATGAGCAGTTCTTC. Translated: CASSYGGQWNEQFF.

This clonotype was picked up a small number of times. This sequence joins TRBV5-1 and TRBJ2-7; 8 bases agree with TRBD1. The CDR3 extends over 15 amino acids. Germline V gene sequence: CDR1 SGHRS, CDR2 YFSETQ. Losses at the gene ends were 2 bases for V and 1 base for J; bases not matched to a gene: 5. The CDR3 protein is CASSLQGGRSYEQYF. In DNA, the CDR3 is TGCGCCAGCAGCTTACAGGGGGGAAGGTCCTACGAGCAGTACTTC.

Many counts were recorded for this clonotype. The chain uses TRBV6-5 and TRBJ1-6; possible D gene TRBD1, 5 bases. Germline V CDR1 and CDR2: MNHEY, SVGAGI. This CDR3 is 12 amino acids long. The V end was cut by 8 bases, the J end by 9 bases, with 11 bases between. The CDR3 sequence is CASGGSGSPLHF. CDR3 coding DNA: TGTGCCAGCGGGGGAAGTGGTTCACCCCTCCACTTT.

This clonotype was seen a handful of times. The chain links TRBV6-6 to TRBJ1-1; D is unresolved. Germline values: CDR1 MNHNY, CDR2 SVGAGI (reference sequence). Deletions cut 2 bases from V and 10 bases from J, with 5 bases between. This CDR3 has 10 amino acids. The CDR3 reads CASSYGSAFF. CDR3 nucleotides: TGTGCCAGCAGTTACGGTTCAGCTTTCTTT.

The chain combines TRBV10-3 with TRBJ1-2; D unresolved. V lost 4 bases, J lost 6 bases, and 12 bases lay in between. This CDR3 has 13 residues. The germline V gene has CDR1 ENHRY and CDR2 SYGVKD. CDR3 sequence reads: CAISAGPGDGYTF. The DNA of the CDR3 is TGTGCCATCAGTGCCGGGCCTGGCGATGGCTACACCTTC.

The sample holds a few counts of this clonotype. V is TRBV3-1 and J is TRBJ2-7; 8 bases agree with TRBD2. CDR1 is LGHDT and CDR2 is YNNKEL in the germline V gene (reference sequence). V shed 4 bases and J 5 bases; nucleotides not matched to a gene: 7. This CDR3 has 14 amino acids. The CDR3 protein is CASSRGLGTNEQYF. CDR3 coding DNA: TGTGCCAGCAGCCGGGGACTAGGAACCAACGAGCAGTACTTC.

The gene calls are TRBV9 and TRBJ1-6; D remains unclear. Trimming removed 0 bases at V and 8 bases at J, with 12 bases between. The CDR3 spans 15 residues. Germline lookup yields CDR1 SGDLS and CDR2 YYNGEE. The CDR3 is CASSVVGSSHSPLHF. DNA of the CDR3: TGTGCCAGCAGCGTAGTCGGATCTTCGCATTCACCCCTCCACTTT.

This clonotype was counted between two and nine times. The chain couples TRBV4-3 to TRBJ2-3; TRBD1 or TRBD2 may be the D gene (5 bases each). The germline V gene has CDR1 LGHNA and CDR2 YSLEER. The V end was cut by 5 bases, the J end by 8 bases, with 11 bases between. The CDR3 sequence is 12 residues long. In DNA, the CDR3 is TGCGCCAGCAGCGGGGACGGCGGTACGCAGTATTTT. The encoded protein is CASSGDGGTQYF.

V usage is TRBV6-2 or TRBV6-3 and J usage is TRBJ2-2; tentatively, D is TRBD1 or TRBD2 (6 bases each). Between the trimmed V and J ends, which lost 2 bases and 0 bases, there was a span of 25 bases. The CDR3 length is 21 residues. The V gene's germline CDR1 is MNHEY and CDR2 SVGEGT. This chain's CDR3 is CASSYPGGGRTTNANTGELFF. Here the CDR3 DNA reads TGTGCCAGCAGTTACCCAGGAGGGGGGCGGACAACCAACGCGAACACCGGGGAGCTGTTTTTT.

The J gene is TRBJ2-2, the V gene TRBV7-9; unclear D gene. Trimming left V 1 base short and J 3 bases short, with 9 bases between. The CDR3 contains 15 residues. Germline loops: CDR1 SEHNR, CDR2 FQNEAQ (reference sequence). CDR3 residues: CASSLDRPHTGELFF. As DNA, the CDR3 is TGTGCCAGCAGCTTAGACAGACCGCACACCGGGGAGCTGTTTTTT.

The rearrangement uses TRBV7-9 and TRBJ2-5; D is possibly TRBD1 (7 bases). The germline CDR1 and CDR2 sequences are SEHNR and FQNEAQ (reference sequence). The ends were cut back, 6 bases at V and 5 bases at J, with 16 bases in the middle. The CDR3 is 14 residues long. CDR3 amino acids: CASRSTGEVETQYF. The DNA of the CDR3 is TGTGCCAGCAGGTCCACAGGGGAGGTTGAGACCCAGTACTTC.

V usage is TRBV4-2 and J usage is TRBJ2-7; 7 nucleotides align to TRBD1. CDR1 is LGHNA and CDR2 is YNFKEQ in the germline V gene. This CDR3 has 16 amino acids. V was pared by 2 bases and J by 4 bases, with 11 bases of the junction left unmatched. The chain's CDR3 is CASSQSLNDRAYEQYF. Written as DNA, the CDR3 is TGTGCCAGCAGCCAAAGTCTTAACGACAGGGCGTACGAGCAGTACTTC.

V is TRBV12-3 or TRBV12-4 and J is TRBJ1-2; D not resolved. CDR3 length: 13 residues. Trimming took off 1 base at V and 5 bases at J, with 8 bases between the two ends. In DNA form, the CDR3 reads TGTGCCAGCAGTTTAGTTGGGGTTTATGGCTACACCTTC. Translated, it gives CASSLVGVYGYTF.

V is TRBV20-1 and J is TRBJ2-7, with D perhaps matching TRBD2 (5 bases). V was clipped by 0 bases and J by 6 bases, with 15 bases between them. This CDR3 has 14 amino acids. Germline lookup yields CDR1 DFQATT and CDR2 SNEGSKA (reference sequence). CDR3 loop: CSARDTRTAGEQYF. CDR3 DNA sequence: TGCAGTGCTAGAGATACCCGGACGGCGGGCGAGCAGTACTTC.

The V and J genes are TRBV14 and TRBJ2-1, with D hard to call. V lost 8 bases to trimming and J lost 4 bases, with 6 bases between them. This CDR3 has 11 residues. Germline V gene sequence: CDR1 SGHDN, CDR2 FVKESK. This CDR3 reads CASAAYNEQFF. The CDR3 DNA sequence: TGTGCCAGCGCGGCATACAATGAGCAGTTCTTC.

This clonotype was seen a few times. In DNA, the CDR3 is TGTGCCAGCAGCTTAGGGCTAGCGGGTGTAGGATCCTACAATGAGCAGTTCTTC. Its translation is CASSLGLAGVGSYNEQFF. V and J are TRBV7-2 and TRBJ2-1; 8 nucleotides line up with TRBD2. The length of the CDR3 is 18 residues. The germline CDR1 and CDR2 sequences are SGHTA and FQGNSA. Trimming cost V 1 base and J 1 base; bases outside gene matches: 9.

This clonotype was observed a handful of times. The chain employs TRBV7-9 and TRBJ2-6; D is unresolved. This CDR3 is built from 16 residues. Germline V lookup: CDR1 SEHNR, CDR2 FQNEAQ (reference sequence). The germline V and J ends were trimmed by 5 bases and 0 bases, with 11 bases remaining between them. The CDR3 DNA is TGTGCCAGCAGCGGCCGTCGGAACTCTGGGGCCAACGTCCTGACTTTC. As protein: CASSGRRNSGANVLTF.